The table lists the clone carrying this T cell receptor (beta chain) with a few counts. Its antigen remains unknown. Germline-derived CDR1 and CDR2 are MNHEY and SVGAGI. Unmatched junction bases numbered 6, after V lost 5 bases and J lost 6 bases. The CDR3 contains 13 residues. PCR was performed using 60 Vbeta and 13 Jbeta primers. Sequencing was performed with immunoSEQ multiplex PCR; in TCRdb, only in-frame clones are kept and a portion is missing. This table has some 210,000 clones, approximately 83% appearing once. The data stem from a study of cytomegalovirus exposure and HLA in healthy donors. Findings of the study overall: Presence/absence analyses supposed approximately even sequencing depth among donors. Earlier analysis looked at TCR beta V segments, and most were productive about 87% or about 30% of the time. Reportedly, fewer N-insertions than the approximately 690-donor mean appeared in an Asian-associated ancestry cluster in a later analysis. Researchers reportedly found TCR beta sequences accurately predicted most subjects' HLA-A and HLA-B alleles.

The receptor's source is a woman aged 45-59 years in good health and CMV-seropositive. The chain combines TRBV6-5 with TRBJ1-1; 7 bases are a match to TRBD1. Sequencing input: PBMCs. The CDR3 sequence: CASSVIQGPEAFF. In DNA form, the CDR3 reads TGTGCCAGCAGTGTAATACAGGGGCCTGAAGCTTTCTTT.